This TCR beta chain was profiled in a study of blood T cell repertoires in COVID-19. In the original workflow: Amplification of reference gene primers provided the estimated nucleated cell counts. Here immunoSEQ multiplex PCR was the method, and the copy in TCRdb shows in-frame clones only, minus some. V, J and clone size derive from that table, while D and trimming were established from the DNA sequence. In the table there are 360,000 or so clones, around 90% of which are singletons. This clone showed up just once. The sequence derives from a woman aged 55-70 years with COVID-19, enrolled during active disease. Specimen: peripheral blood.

CDR3 residues: CASRRTVSEQFF. CDR3 in DNA: TGTGCCAGCAGGAGGACAGTAAGTGAGCAGTTCTTC. The chain links TRBV5-6 to TRBJ2-1, with a possible D match to TRBD1 (6 bases). Germline V gene lookup returns CDR1 SGHDT and CDR2 YYEEEE. The CDR3 has 12 amino acids. Trimming removed 5 bases at V and 9 bases at J, with 12 bases between.